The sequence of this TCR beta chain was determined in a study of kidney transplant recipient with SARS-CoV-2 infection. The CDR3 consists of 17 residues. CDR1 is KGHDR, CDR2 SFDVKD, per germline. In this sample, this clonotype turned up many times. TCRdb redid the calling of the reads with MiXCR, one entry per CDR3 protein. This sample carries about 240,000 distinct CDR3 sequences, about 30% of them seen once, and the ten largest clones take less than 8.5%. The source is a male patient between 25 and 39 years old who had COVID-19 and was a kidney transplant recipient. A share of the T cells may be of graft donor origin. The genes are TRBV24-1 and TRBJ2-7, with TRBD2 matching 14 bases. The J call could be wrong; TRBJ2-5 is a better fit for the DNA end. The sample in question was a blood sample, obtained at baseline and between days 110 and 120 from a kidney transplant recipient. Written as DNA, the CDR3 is TGTGCCACCAGTGATCCCACCGGACTAGCGGGAGGAGAGACCCAGTACTTC. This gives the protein CATSDPTGLAGGETQYF.